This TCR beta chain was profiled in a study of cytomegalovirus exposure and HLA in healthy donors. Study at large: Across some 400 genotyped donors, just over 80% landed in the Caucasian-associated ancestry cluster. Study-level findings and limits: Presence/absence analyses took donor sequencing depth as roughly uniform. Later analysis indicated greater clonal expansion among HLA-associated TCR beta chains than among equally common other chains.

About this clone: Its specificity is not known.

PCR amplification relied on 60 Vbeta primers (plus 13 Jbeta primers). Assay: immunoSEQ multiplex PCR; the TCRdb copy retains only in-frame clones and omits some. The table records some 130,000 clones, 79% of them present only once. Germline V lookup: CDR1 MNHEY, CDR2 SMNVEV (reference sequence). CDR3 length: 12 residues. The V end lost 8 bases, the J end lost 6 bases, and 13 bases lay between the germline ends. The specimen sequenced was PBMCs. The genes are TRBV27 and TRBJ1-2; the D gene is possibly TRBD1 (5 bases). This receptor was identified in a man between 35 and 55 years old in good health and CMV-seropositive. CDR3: CASPLGGDGYTF. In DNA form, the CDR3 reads TGTGCCAGCCCCCTGGGGGGAGATGGCTACACCTTC.